This is a list of T cell receptor beta chains from one sample in a study of OX40 agonist ivuxolimab in advanced cancers. The assay was immunoSEQ multiplex PCR, and TCRdb's table has in-frame clones only and misses some. The table shows 70,000 to 95,000 clones, with over 90% occurring only once. This specimen consisted of CD4+ or CD8+ T cells sorted from blood, obtained in a trial of the OX40 agonist ivuxolimab. Source of these receptors: an adult with an advanced solid tumor such as melanoma, head and neck, liver or kidney cancer. The CDR3 runs from the conserved cysteine through the conserved F or W. A D gene is named only where the DNA matches it firmly. Clone size, where shown, is once, few, many, or a class for clones that have expanded.

CDR3 DNA,CDR3 protein,D gene,clone size,J gene,CDR3 length,V gene
TGTGCCAGCAGCGACAGGGGGCATCGTGAGCAGTACTTC,CASSDRGHREQYF,TRBD1,once,TRBJ2-7,13,TRBV6-5
TGTGCCAGCAGCCCAAATCCGGTTTGGGGAAACACCATATATTTT,CASSPNPVWGNTIYF,-,-,TRBJ1-3,15,TRBV7-9
TGTGCCAGTCGGGGGAGACCCCACAATGAGCAGTTCTTC,CASRGRPHNEQFF,-,-,TRBJ2-1,13,TRBV21-1
TGTGCCAGCAGTTTTGGAGGACAGGGTTATGGCGAGCAGTACTTC,CASSFGGQGYGEQYF,TRBD1,-,TRBJ2-7,15,TRBV28
TGTGCCAGTAGTACTTATCACGGCGGGATCTCATACGAGCAGTACTTC,CASSTYHGGISYEQYF,-,-,TRBJ2-7,16,TRBV19
TGTGCCAGCAGCCTTAGACAGGGGGCAAACATTCAGTACTTC,CASSLRQGANIQYF,TRBD1,-,TRBJ2-4,14,TRBV11-3
TGTGCCAGCAGCTTACCAGCGGCCACAGATACGCAGTATTTT,CASSLPAATDTQYF,-,-,TRBJ2-3,14,TRBV7-2
TGTGCCAGCAGCCAGCGGTCCACTAGCGCCTACGAGCAGTACTTC,CASSQRSTSAYEQYF,TRBD2,-,TRBJ2-7,15,TRBV11-3
TGTGCCATCAGTCCACAGGGGGGGAACTATGGCTACACCTTC,CAISPQGGNYGYTF,TRBD1,-,TRBJ1-2,14,TRBV10-3
TGTGCCAGCAGCTTACCGCCGGGACTAGCGGGAGTGCCAGATACGCAGTATTTT,CASSLPPGLAGVPDTQYF,TRBD2,-,TRBJ2-3,18,TRBV13
TGTGCCAGCAGTTACCCGGAGAGACCTGGAAACACCATATATTTT,CASSYPERPGNTIYF,-,few,TRBJ1-3,15,TRBV6-5
TGTGCCAGCACGACAGGGTTGGAGACCCAGTACTTC,CASTTGLETQYF,TRBD1,-,TRBJ2-5,12,TRBV28
TGTGCCAGCAGCGCCCGACAGGGTAGCAATCAGCCCCAGCATTTT,CASSARQGSNQPQHF,TRBD1,-,TRBJ1-5,15,TRBV7-2
TGTGCCAGCAGCTTACGAACTGGCTACACCTTC,CASSLRTGYTF,-,-,TRBJ1-2,11,TRBV11-2
TGTGCCAGCAGTTACCGGCGGGATCTCCAAGAGACCCAGTACTTC,CASSYRRDLQETQYF,-,-,TRBJ2-5,15,TRBV6-5
TGTGCCAGCAGTGGGACAGTTCGGGAGACCCAGTACTTC,CASSGTVRETQYF,TRBD1,once,TRBJ2-5,13,TRBV27
TGTGCCAGCAGCCTTAACCTGGGGAGGGCCACAGATACGCAGTATTTT,CASSLNLGRATDTQYF,TRBD2,-,TRBJ2-3,16,TRBV7-2
TGTGCCAGCAGCCTTCTCGGACTAGCGGGAAAGGGGGGAAATGAGCAGTTCTTC,CASSLLGLAGKGGNEQFF,TRBD2,once,TRBJ2-1,18,TRBV14
TGTGCCAGCAGCTTAGGGAGCAGGATGAACACTGAAGCTTTCTTT,CASSLGSRMNTEAFF,-,-,TRBJ1-1,15,TRBV11-3
TGCGCCAGCAGCTTGTCTTCGGGTTCCGGAGAGACCCAGTACTTC,CASSLSSGSGETQYF,-,once,TRBJ2-5,15,TRBV5-1
TGTGCCAGCAGCTTGTTGGGAATCGCGACTAATGAAAAACTGTTTTTT,CASSLLGIATNEKLFF,-,-,TRBJ1-4,16,TRBV5-8
TGCGCCAGCAGCGAGTCCACTAGCGGGATCTACGAGCAGTACTTC,CASSESTSGIYEQYF,TRBD2,-,TRBJ2-7,15,TRBV10-1
TGTGCCAGCTCACTCAGACAGGAATCCTACAATGAGCAGTTCTTC,CASSLRQESYNEQFF,-,-,TRBJ2-1,15,TRBV18
TGCGCCAGCAGCCGTGAGGCAGGGGCGAAGACTGAAGCTTTCTTT,CASSREAGAKTEAFF,-,-,TRBJ1-1,15,TRBV5-1
TGTGCCAGCAGTGAGCCCGGGGAGCTGTTTTTT,CASSEPGELFF,-,-,TRBJ2-2,11,TRBV2
TGCGCCAGCTCACCACCGAGGCCGTACACTGAAGCTTTCTTT,CASSPPRPYTEAFF,-,-,TRBJ1-1,14,TRBV18
TGTGCCAGCACCGACAGGGTGGGCTATGGCTACACCTTC,CASTDRVGYGYTF,TRBD1,-,TRBJ1-2,13,TRBV28
TGTGCCAGCAGCCAAACAGGGAGTATTGAAAAACTGTTTTTT,CASSQTGSIEKLFF,-,-,TRBJ1-4,14,TRBV5-4
TGTGCCAGCAGTTACTCGGCCAATCAGCCCCAGCATTTT,CASSYSANQPQHF,-,-,TRBJ1-5,13,TRBV6-5
TGTGCCAGCAGCTGGTCTCTAGCGGGAGGGGCGGGTACGCAGTATTTT,CASSWSLAGGAGTQYF,TRBD2,-,TRBJ2-3,16,TRBV7-2
TGTGCCAGCAGCTTTGGCGGGAGGGCCATGAACACCGGGGAGCTGTTTTTT,CASSFGGRAMNTGELFF,TRBD2,-,TRBJ2-2,17,TRBV5-6
TGCGCCAGCAGCCACGGGAGAATCAATGAGCAGTTCTTC,CASSHGRINEQFF,-,-,TRBJ2-1,13,TRBV5-1
TGTGCCAGCAGTATAGGACAGGGTCGGGACCGTGAAGCTTTCTTT,CASSIGQGRDREAFF,TRBD1,-,TRBJ1-1,15,TRBV6-1
TGTGCCAGCAGCCAACCGGGGGGTAGCGGGAGAGACGTCAAAAACATTCAGTACTTC,CASSQPGGSGRDVKNIQYF,TRBD2,-,TRBJ2-4,19,TRBV4-2
TGTGCCAGCAGCCTCAGCGGGACAGTCCTAAGCACCATATATTTT,CASSLSGTVLSTIYF,TRBD1,-,TRBJ1-3,15,TRBV6-5
TGCGCCAGCAGCCAAGAGGGGTACACCGGCTCCTACAATGAGCAGTTCTTC,CASSQEGYTGSYNEQFF,-,-,TRBJ2-1,17,TRBV4-3
TGTGCCAGCAGTCCGGGACTAGTCACCTACAATGAGCAGTTCTTC,CASSPGLVTYNEQFF,TRBD2,-,TRBJ2-1,15,TRBV6-4
TGTGCCAGCAGGACCGGGAGTGGCACCGGGGAGCTGTTTTTT,CASRTGSGTGELFF,-,-,TRBJ2-2,14,TRBV28
TGTGCCAGCAGCTTAGTTTTTGAGCAGTTCTTC,CASSLVFEQFF,-,-,TRBJ2-1,11,TRBV11-2
TGTGCCAGCAGTTTAAGGGGGAGAATCACAGATACGCAGTATTTT,CASSLRGRITDTQYF,-,-,TRBJ2-3,15,TRBV28
TGCGCCAGCAGTTGGACCACAGGGGCCACGGTGGGCTATGGCTACACCTTC,CASSWTTGATVGYGYTF,TRBD1,-,TRBJ1-2,17,TRBV5-1
TGTGCCAGCGGTCTAAGGGGGCACGATTCACCCCTCCACTTT,CASGLRGHDSPLHF,TRBD1,-,TRBJ1-6,14,TRBV25-1
TGTGCCAGCAGTGTCTGGGCTGGAAACACCATATATTTT,CASSVWAGNTIYF,-,-,TRBJ1-3,13,TRBV2
TGTGCCAGCAGTGAAGTGGGGGGAGTGAAGTACTTC,CASSEVGGVKYF,-,-,TRBJ2-7,12,TRBV6-1
TGCGCCAGCAGCTTTGGGGACAGGGGGAGCGAGCAGTACTTC,CASSFGDRGSEQYF,TRBD1,-,TRBJ2-7,14,TRBV5-1
TGTGCCAGCAGGGGGACTAGCGGCGCAGATACGCAGTATTTT,CASRGTSGADTQYF,TRBD2,-,TRBJ2-3,14,TRBV6-1
TGTGCCATGTGGGACAGCTATGGCTACACCTTC,CAMWDSYGYTF,TRBD1,-,TRBJ1-2,11,TRBV28
TGCGCCAGCAGTGAAGGAGGCGGGAGCTACGAGCAGTACTTC,CASSEGGGSYEQYF,TRBD2,-,TRBJ2-7,14,TRBV10-1
TGTGCCAGTAGCGGATCCGGGACAGGGGAAACTGAAGCTTTCTTT,CASSGSGTGETEAFF,TRBD1,-,TRBJ1-1,15,TRBV19
TGTGCCAGTAGTTTGGGACACTTGAACACTGAAGCTTTCTTT,CASSLGHLNTEAFF,-,-,TRBJ1-1,14,TRBV19
TGTGCCAGTAGTATAGATCGGTGGACTAGCGGGAGGAATGAGCAGTTCTTC,CASSIDRWTSGRNEQFF,TRBD2,-,TRBJ2-1,17,TRBV19
TGTGCCAGCAGAGTAGGGGGCACCATGAACACTGAAGCTTTCTTT,CASRVGGTMNTEAFF,TRBD1,-,TRBJ1-1,15,TRBV28
TGTGCCAGCAGCCGAAGGGACCGGGATGAAAAACTGTTTTTT,CASSRRDRDEKLFF,-,-,TRBJ1-4,14,TRBV5-4
TGTGCCAGCAGTGCAACAGGTACCAATCAGCCCCAGCATTTT,CASSATGTNQPQHF,-,-,TRBJ1-5,14,TRBV6-1
TGTGCCAGTAGTACGGGCAGGGCCTCCTACAATGAGCAGTTCTTC,CASSTGRASYNEQFF,-,-,TRBJ2-1,15,TRBV19
TGTGCCAGCAGACCTTCAGGGTTCTCTGGAAACACCATATATTTT,CASRPSGFSGNTIYF,-,-,TRBJ1-3,15,TRBV6-5
TGTGCCAGCAGTTCCTCGGACCGATACTACGAGCGGTACTTC,CASSSSDRYYERYF,-,-,TRBJ2-7,14,TRBV28
TGTGCCAGCAGCAAGACGGGACAGGTCCCAGAGACCCAGTACTTC,CASSKTGQVPETQYF,TRBD1,few,TRBJ2-5,15,TRBV7-2
TGTGCCAGCAGCTTAGCGGGGACAGGAGAAGAGACCCAGTACTTC,CASSLAGTGEETQYF,TRBD1,once,TRBJ2-5,15,TRBV7-9